One sample yielded the 24 T cell receptor beta chains listed below, sequenced in a study of human versus mouse CDR3 diversity and MHC coevolution. The table came from immunoSEQ multiplex PCR; TCRdb's copy has only in-frame clones and leaves some out. The sample carries some 60,000 clones, around 94% recorded once. What was sequenced was naive CD4+ T cells from blood. Sample subset: CD45RO-negative CD62L-positive naive CD4 T cells. The origin of the receptors is a person between 55 and 70 years old in good health.

The rearrangement joins TRBV5-4 to TRBJ2-6; 11 nucleotides match TRBD2. V was pared by 4 bases and J by 0 bases, with 3 bases of the junction left unmatched. Germline CDR1 reads SGHNT; CDR2 reads YYREEE (reference sequence). The CDR3 loop spans 17 amino acids. CDR3 region: CASSPTSGSSGANVLTF. The CDR3 nucleotides read TGTGCCAGCAGCCCAACTAGCGGGAGCTCTGGGGCCAACGTCCTGACTTTC. The entire variable domain, with the rest obtained from reference TRBV5-4 and TRBJ2-6, is as follows: ETGVTQSPTHLIKTRGQQVTLRCSSQSGHNTVSWYQQALGQGPQFIFQYYREEENGRGNFPPRFSGLQFPNYSSELNVNALELDDSALYLCASSPTSGSSGANVLTFGAGSRLTVL.

This clone was seen only a few times. Here the CDR3 DNA reads TGTGCCAGTAGTCTGGGTGGAGGGAACAATCAGCCCCAGCATTTT. Amino acid sequence: CASSLGGGNNQPQHF. The chain links TRBV19 to TRBJ1-5, with no clear D. CDR1 is LNHDA and CDR2 is SQIVND in the germline V gene (reference sequence). The V end lost 5 bases, the J end lost 3 bases, and 14 bases lay between the germline ends. The CDR3 has 15 amino acids.

The CDR3 protein is CASSEALLRGTEAFF. CDR3 nucleotide sequence: TGTGCCAGCAGTGAAGCGCTTCTTAGGGGTACTGAAGCTTTCTTT. The J gene is TRBJ1-1, the V gene TRBV2; possibly TRBD1 for D (5 bases). The CDR3 spans 15 residues. From germline, CDR1 is SNHLY and CDR2 FYNNEI. The ends were cut back, 0 bases at V and 5 bases at J, with 13 bases in the middle.

This chain links TRBV5-1 with TRBJ1-1; TRBD1 might be the D (6 bases). V was shortened by 2 bases and J by 8 bases, with 7 bases between the two germline ends. This CDR3 is 11 amino acids long. The germline gives CDR1 SGHRS, CDR2 YFSETQ. The CDR3 DNA reads TGCGCCAGCAGCTTCACAGGGGAAGCTTTCTTT. Translated: CASSFTGEAFF.

J is TRBJ1-3 and V is TRBV5-8; no firm D call. Germline CDR1 SGHTS, CDR2 YDEGEE. Deletions cut 0 bases from V and 3 bases from J, with 7 bases between. This CDR3 has 14 amino acids. The DNA of the CDR3 is TGTGCCAGCAGCTTGGGGGCCGGTGGAAACACCATATATTTT. This sequence encodes CASSLGAGGNTIYF.

The V gene is TRBV5-1, the J gene TRBJ2-4, with 9 bases aligning to TRBD1. Germline V gene data show CDR1 as SGHRS and CDR2 as YFSETQ. Trimming cost V 2 bases and J 6 bases; bases outside gene matches: 6. The length of the CDR3 is 15 residues. The CDR3 reads CASSLRTGDGNIQYF. CDR3 in DNA: TGCGCCAGCAGCTTACGGACAGGGGATGGAAACATTCAGTACTTC.

In nucleotides, the CDR3 is TGTGCCAGCAGGCCCCTTGACGGACCCCACAGGGAGCAGTACTTC. Protein product: CASRPLDGPHREQYF. This rearrangement joins TRBV6-5 to TRBJ2-7, with TRBD1 as a possible D gene (5 bases). Germline V gene sequence: CDR1 MNHEY, CDR2 SVGAGI. V was shortened by 6 bases and J by 7 bases, with 22 bases between the two germline ends. The CDR3 consists of 15 residues.

In this sample, this clone turned up once. J is TRBJ2-1 and V is TRBV2; 15 nucleotides match TRBD2. The CDR3 spans 16 residues. Germline CDR1 SNHLY, CDR2 FYNNEI. Losses at the gene ends were 6 bases for V and 8 bases for J; bases not matched to a gene: 8. The CDR3: CASSSGLAGGSDEQFF. As DNA, the CDR3 is TGTGCCAGCAGCTCCGGACTAGCGGGAGGGAGCGATGAGCAGTTCTTC. Together with reference TRBV2 and TRBJ2-1, the CDR3 gives the full variable domain: EPEVTQTPSHQVTQMGQEVILRCVPISNHLYFYWYRQILGQKVEFLVSFYNNEISEKSEIFDDQFSVERPDGSNFTLKIRSTKLEDSAMYFCASSSGLAGGSDEQFFGPGTRLTVL.

The chain is built from TRBV4-1 and TRBJ2-3; TRBD2 matches 10 bases. Germline loops: CDR1 MGHRA, CDR2 YSYEKL. The CDR3 runs to 15 residues. V shed 2 bases, J shed 14 bases, and the junction held 13 bases outside the gene matches. CDR3: CASSQPGLAAGGSYF. The DNA of the CDR3 is TGCGCCAGCAGCCAACCCGGACTAGCGGCAGGAGGTTCGTATTTT.

The chain carries TRBV18 and TRBJ2-7, with TRBD2 identical over 7 bases. The V segment lost 7 bases and the J segment 5 bases; nucleotides outside the gene matches: 17. CDR3 length equals 16 residues. Germline CDR1 reads KGHSH; CDR2 reads LQKENI. As DNA, the CDR3 is TGTGCCAGCTTCCAATCGGGAAGGGAGGGCCCCAACGAGCAGTACTTC. It is translated as CASFQSGREGPNEQYF. Filled out from reference TRBV18 and TRBJ2-7, the complete variable domain reads NAGVMQNPRHLVRRRGQEARLRCSPMKGHSHVYWYRQLPEEGLKFMVYLQKENIIDESGMPKERFSAEFPKEGPSILRIQQVVRGDSAAYFCASFQSGREGPNEQYFGPGTRLTVT.

This rearrangement joins TRBV11-3 to TRBJ2-3, with TRBD2 matching over 11 bases. CDR1 SGHNT and CDR2 YENEEA come from the germline V gene. J was trimmed by 5 bases and V by 5 bases; bases with no gene match: 9. CDR3 length equals 16 residues. CDR3 amino acids: CASSPQLAGAVDTQYF. The CDR3 bases are TGTGCCAGCAGCCCCCAACTAGCGGGAGCGGTAGATACGCAGTATTTT.

This clone was counted a single time. The chain combines TRBV7-9 with TRBJ2-1; 8 nucleotides align to TRBD2. With V trimmed by 7 bases and J by 7 bases, 12 bases remained unmatched. The CDR3 loop spans 15 amino acids. Germline lookup yields CDR1 SEHNR and CDR2 FQNEAQ (reference sequence). CDR3 sequence (DNA): TGTGCCAGCAACGGGGCAGCGGGGGTGGGGAATGAGCAGTTCTTC. Protein: CASNGAAGVGNEQFF.

The V call is TRBV19, the J call TRBJ1-2, with 8 bases lining up with TRBD1. V was pared by 3 bases and J by 5 bases, with 8 bases of the junction left unmatched. The CDR3 has 15 residues. The germline CDR1 and CDR2 sequences are LNHDA and SQIVND (reference sequence). CDR3 sequence: CASSINSGTGYGYTF. In DNA form, the CDR3 reads TGTGCCAGTAGTATCAACTCCGGGACAGGTTATGGCTACACCTTC.

J is TRBJ2-5 and V is TRBV6-6; a weak D match, TRBD1 (6 bases). Looked up from germline, CDR1 is MNHNY and CDR2 is SVGAGI (reference sequence). The V end lost 2 bases, the J end lost 2 bases, and 9 bases lay between the germline ends. CDR3 size: 14 residues. CDR3 sequence reads: CASSYTQGQETQYF. CDR3 nucleotides: TGTGCCAGCAGTTACACACAGGGACAAGAGACCCAGTACTTC.

This clone was seen a handful of times. The CDR3 loop is CASSFTSGNEQYF. The CDR3 coding sequence is TGTGCCAGCAGCTTTACTAGCGGGAACGAGCAGTACTTC. This chain uses TRBV11-1 with TRBJ2-7; 10 nucleotides line up with TRBD2. The length of the CDR3 is 13 residues. V gave up 3 bases and J gave up 5 bases; unmatched junction bases: 1. In germline, CDR1 is SGHAT, CDR2 FQDESV (reference sequence).

The chain has TRBV5-6 and TRBJ2-7; 7 positions agree with TRBD1. Germline V gives CDR1 SGHDT, CDR2 YYEEEE. The trim removed 3 bases at V and 1 base at J, leaving 7 bases unmatched. The CDR3 length is 15 residues. CDR3 DNA sequence: TGTGCCAGCAGCTCATACAGGGGTGGGTCCTACGAGCAGTACTTC. Translation: CASSSYRGGSYEQYF.

The V gene is TRBV9, the J gene TRBJ2-3, with TRBD2 as a possible D gene (6 bases). V shed 0 bases and J shed 3 bases, with 11 bases lying between them. The CDR3 is 15 residues long. CDR1 is SGDLS and CDR2 is YYNGEE in the germline V gene. In DNA, the CDR3 is TGTGCCAGCAGCGTAGGGGCGGGAATAACAGATACGCAGTATTTT. This encodes CASSVGAGITDTQYF.

This chain joins TRBV5-4 and TRBJ2-7; the match to TRBD1 covers 9 bases. Trimming took 3 bases from V and 3 from J; bases not matched to a gene: 10. The CDR3 totals 16 residues. Germline-derived CDR1 and CDR2 are SGHNT and YYREEE (reference sequence). This CDR3 is CASSWGQGGGYYEQYF. The CDR3 DNA reads TGTGCCAGCAGCTGGGGACAGGGTGGGGGATACTACGAGCAGTACTTC.

The V call is TRBV5-1, the J call TRBJ2-7, with unresolved D. The ends were cut back, 0 bases at V and 6 bases at J, with 10 bases in the middle. CDR3 length equals 13 residues. Germline assignment: CDR1 SGHRS and CDR2 YFSETQ. CDR3 in amino acids: CASSLDRGPEQYF. In DNA form, the CDR3 reads TGCGCCAGCAGCTTGGATAGAGGTCCCGAGCAGTACTTC.

The chain carries TRBV5-1 and TRBJ2-1; 12 positions match TRBD2. Germline V lookup: CDR1 SGHRS, CDR2 YFSETQ. The CDR3 totals 18 residues. The V and J ends lost 0 bases and 1 base, in that order; junction bases with no gene match: 5. The CDR3: CASSLGSSGRASYNEQFF. The CDR3 DNA reads as TGCGCCAGCAGCTTGGGTTCTAGCGGGAGGGCGTCCTACAATGAGCAGTTCTTC.

This clone was counted once. This chain uses TRBV10-3 with TRBJ2-3, with 11 positions matching TRBD2. The ends lost 6 bases at V and 5 bases at J; junction bases unmatched: 7. The length of the CDR3 is 15 residues. The germline CDR1 and CDR2 sequences are ENHRY and SYGVKD. The CDR3 loop reads CAIRDSGRAGDTQYF. In DNA form, the CDR3 reads TGTGCCATCAGAGATAGCGGGAGGGCTGGAGATACGCAGTATTTT.

This sequence joins TRBV21-1 and TRBJ2-1; the D call in the table, TRBD1, was not verified against the DNA. TRBV21-1 is a known pseudogene. The length of the CDR3 is 11 residues. CDR3 nucleotide sequence: TGTGCCAGCAGCTCCAACAATGAGCAGTTCTTC. Amino acids: CASSSNNEQFF.

The chain combines TRBV4-1 with TRBJ2-5; 11 positions match TRBD2. The V gene's germline CDR1 is MGHRA and CDR2 YSYEKL. CDR3 length: 17 residues. Trimming at V came to 0 bases and at J to 1 base, leaving 4 bases not matched to a gene. CDR3 in amino acids: CASSQDSGGGFQETQYF. Here the CDR3 DNA reads TGCGCCAGCAGCCAAGATAGCGGGGGGGGCTTCCAAGAGACCCAGTACTTC.

V usage is TRBV7-9 and J usage is TRBJ2-7, with a weak D call TRBD2 (9 bases). Looked up from germline, CDR1 is SEHNR and CDR2 is FQNEAQ (reference sequence). The CDR3 is 17 residues long. Trimming shortened V by 5 bases and J by 3 bases, and 23 bases separated the two germline ends. This CDR3 is CASSRRTGTSLGYEQYF. The CDR3 DNA reads TGTGCCAGCAGCCGCCGGACAGGGACTAGCTTAGGCTACGAGCAGTACTTC.